This T cell receptor (beta chain) derives from a study of cytomegalovirus exposure and HLA in healthy donors. 60 Vbeta and 13 Jbeta primers were used in PCR. Repertoires were generated with immunoSEQ multiplex PCR, while TCRdb's copy carries only in-frame clones and drops some. Here the sample spans 99,000 or so clones, approximately 80% being singletons. CDR3 size: 14 residues. Germline CDR1 reads GTSNPN; CDR2 reads SVGIG (reference sequence). V was pared by 0 bases and J by 7 bases, with 13 bases between. The receptor comes from a male donor in good health and CMV-seropositive. This sequence joins TRBV30 and TRBJ2-1; unclear D gene. Sequencing was carried out using PBMCs. DNA of the CDR3: TGTGCCTGGAGTGTAGGTAGAGGAGTAAATGAGCAGTTCTTC. Its protein is CAWSVGRGVNEQFF.